This T cell receptor beta chain derives from a study of response to subunit inactivated influenza vaccine. General study findings and limits: It was the authors' suggestion that each seasonal influenza vaccination recruits few new T cells.

Comment on this clonotype: Its antigen is undetermined.

TCRdb recomputed calls from the RT-PCR reads with MiXCR, one row per CDR3 protein. The sample gives under 850,000 distinct CDR3 sequences, roughly 20% of which show up once; roughly 10% is in the top ten. The source is a man aged 50-59 years who received an inactivated influenza vaccine. The sequences come from PBMCs from blood, collected 5 to 6 days after vaccination.

Here the CDR3 reads CASSPPDRGSYEQYF. The CDR3 DNA reads as TGCGCCAGCAGCCCGCCGGACAGGGGCTCCTACGAGCAGTACTTC. The chain is built from TRBV5-1 and TRBJ2-7; 9 nucleotides align to TRBD1. CDR3 size: 15 residues. Germline V lookup: CDR1 SGHRS, CDR2 YFSETQ. After removal of 4 bases from V and 0 bases from J, the junction contained 5 bases not matched to a gene.